The 4 T cell receptor beta chains in this list originate from one sample, sequenced in a study of T cell responses to AZD1222 COVID-19 vaccine (dated by TCRdb to the early 2020s). The time point label here, explained by the study, means: about 28 days (+/-7) after the second vaccine dose. Receptor libraries were prepared by the immunoSEQ multiplex PCR assay. Here the immuneACCESS table is served through TCRdb, limited to in-frame sequences with V and J called. Missing clones are a known gap in these copies; in checked studies unresolved V genes cover under half, and the rest lacks a known reason. The sample table lists some 150,000 clones, approximately 87% of them with a count of one. Roughly 9.7% of the sample belongs to the ten largest clones. Sequences were derived from peripheral blood, sampled 28 days after the second AZD1222 dose. The receptors originated from an adult who received the AZD1222 COVID-19 vaccine.

This clone was recorded once. The chain uses TRBV29-1 and TRBJ1-1, with a tentative D call TRBD1 (5 bases). The CDR3 runs 13 residues. V lost 4 bases and J 1 base, leaving 10 bases between the germline ends. The germline gives CDR1 SQVTM, CDR2 ANQGSEA. The CDR3 loop is CSVVQGWNTEAFF. The CDR3 DNA is TGCAGCGTTGTCCAGGGTTGGAACACTGAAGCTTTCTTT.

The chain links TRBV3-1 (or the pseudogene TRBV3-2) to TRBJ1-2; D unclear. The germline V gene has CDR1 LGHDT and CDR2 YNNKEL (reference sequence). This CDR3 is built from 14 residues. V was clipped by 0 bases and J by 4 bases, with 9 bases between them. The DNA of the CDR3 is TGTGCCAGCAGCCAAGAGTCGCCTTCCTATGGCTACACCTTC. This codes for CASSQESPSYGYTF.

This clone was detected once. The chain is built from TRBV29-1 and TRBJ1-5; D gene uncertain. The CDR3 totals 14 residues. The V and J ends lost 4 bases and 0 bases respectively, with 10 bases between them. Germline V gene data show CDR1 as SQVTM and CDR2 as ANQGSEA. The CDR3 DNA follows: TGCAGCGTTGCGTTAGAAAATAGCAATCAGCCCCAGCATTTT. Its translation is CSVALENSNQPQHF.

This clone came up a few times. This chain connects TRBV14 to TRBJ1-2, with TRBD1 matching over 8 bases. With V trimmed by 3 bases and J by 2 bases, 5 bases remained unmatched. The CDR3 runs to 15 residues. Germline-derived CDR1 and CDR2 are SGHDN and FVKESK. CDR3 sequence: CASSHIGQGNYGYTF. The CDR3, as DNA: TGTGCCAGCAGCCATATCGGACAGGGAAACTATGGCTACACCTTC.